The next 25 T cell receptor beta chains were all read from a single sample in a study of blood T cell repertoires in COVID-19. Measured with immunoSEQ multiplex PCR; TCRdb has only the in-frame clones, and not every one. The table shows about 60,000 clones, with 65% to 85% occurring only once. The sample taken for sequencing was peripheral blood. The receptors stem from a woman in her 70s with acute or convalescent COVID-19.

The chain uses TRBV2 and TRBJ2-7; 7 bases line up with TRBD1. J was trimmed by 3 bases and V by 9 bases; bases with no gene match: 8. Germline V gene lookup returns CDR1 SNHLY and CDR2 FYNNEI. The CDR3 totals 13 residues. CDR3 sequence reads: CASGQVEFYEQYF. The CDR3 DNA sequence: TGTGCCAGTGGACAGGTCGAATTCTACGAGCAGTACTTC.

The chain links TRBV9 to TRBJ2-3, with TRBD2 identical over 14 bases. V gave up 3 bases and J gave up 10 bases; unmatched junction bases: 13. Germline CDR1 reads SGDLS; CDR2 reads YYNGEE. The CDR3 has 17 amino acids. DNA for the CDR3: TGTGCCAGCAGCGCGGAGCAGACTAGCGGGGGGGCAGGGGCGCAGTATTTT. Amino acid sequence: CASSAEQTSGGAGAQYF.

The chain combines TRBV11-2 with TRBJ2-7, with a tentative D call TRBD1 (5 bases). From germline, CDR1 is SGHAT and CDR2 FQNNGV. This CDR3 is 13 amino acids long. With 3 bases removed from V and 4 bases from J, the gap between germline ends came to 10 bases. CDR3: CASSLGQIYEQYF. The DNA for the CDR3 is TGTGCCAGCAGCTTGGGGCAGATATACGAGCAGTACTTC.

In this sample, this clone turned up a few times. V gene TRBV4-1 combines with J gene TRBJ1-2, with TRBD1 matching over 12 bases. The CDR3 spans 15 residues. Germline CDR1 is MGHRA and CDR2 is YSYEKL. V dropped 2 bases and J dropped 6; count of bases not matched to a gene: 4. CDR3 in DNA: TGCGCCAGCAGCCAACCGGGACAGGGGGCGCATGGCTACACCTTC. This gives the protein CASSQPGQGAHGYTF.

This chain links TRBV15 with TRBJ2-7; TRBD1 matches 10 bases. V trimming: 5 bases; J trimming: 6 bases; junction bases outside the gene matches: 7. This CDR3 has 14 residues. Germline CDR1 reads LNHNV; CDR2 reads YYDKDF (reference sequence). The CDR3 region has the DNA TGTGCCACCAGCGGCGGGACAGGGGAGCTCGAGCAGTACTTC. Encoded protein: CATSGGTGELEQYF.

This rearrangement joins TRBV25-1 to TRBJ1-6, with unresolved D. CDR1 and CDR2 (germline): MGHDK, SYGVNS. The CDR3 runs 16 residues. Trimming left V 6 bases short and J 0 bases short, with 12 bases between. Here the CDR3 DNA reads TGTGCCAGCAGGGCCGCGGGGAGCTCCTATAATTCACCCCTCCACTTT. Protein: CASRAAGSSYNSPLHF.

The chain has TRBV5-6 and TRBJ2-2; D remains ambiguous. The germline gives CDR1 SGHDT, CDR2 YYEEEE. The CDR3 sequence is 13 residues long. V gave up 6 bases and J gave up 5 bases, with 11 bases separating them. The CDR3 DNA reads as TGTGCCAGCACCGAGGCCGGGACCGGGGAGCTGTTTTTT. It is translated as CASTEAGTGELFF.

This chain uses TRBV14 with TRBJ1-2, with no clear D. Germline V gene data show CDR1 as SGHDN and CDR2 as FVKESK. The CDR3 runs 14 residues. Trimming removed 4 bases at V and 2 bases at J, with 11 bases between. The CDR3 protein is CASSLDTLNYGYTF. In DNA form, the CDR3 reads TGTGCCAGCAGCCTTGACACTTTAAACTATGGCTACACCTTC.

This chain joins TRBV6-6 and TRBJ2-6, with 8 bases fitting TRBD1. With V trimmed by 5 bases and J by 0 bases, 9 bases remained unmatched. CDR3 length: 18 amino acids. CDR1 is MNHNY and CDR2 is SVGAGI in the germline V gene (reference sequence). This chain's CDR3 is CASSPSGTGSSGANVLTF. CDR3 coding DNA: TGTGCCAGCAGTCCCTCCGGGACAGGAAGCTCTGGGGCCAACGTCCTGACTTTC.

The sample holds a few counts of this clone. The V and J genes are TRBV9 and TRBJ1-1; D remains unclear. Trimming pared 3 bases from V and 0 bases from J, leaving 18 bases between. The CDR3 runs to 17 residues. Germline-derived CDR1 and CDR2 are SGDLS and YYNGEE. As DNA, the CDR3 is TGTGCCAGCAGCGGCGGGGTTGGCGTAGATATGAACACTGAAGCTTTCTTT. This sequence encodes CASSGGVGVDMNTEAFF.

This clone was detected a few times. This sequence joins TRBV30 and TRBJ1-1, with 7 bases that match TRBD1. The CDR3 totals 13 residues. Unmatched junction bases numbered 2, after V lost 4 bases and J lost 0 bases. Germline assignment: CDR1 GTSNPN and CDR2 SVGIG (reference sequence). The CDR3 spells CAWTGGLNTEAFF. CDR3 DNA sequence: TGTGCCTGGACAGGGGGATTGAACACTGAAGCTTTCTTT.

This chain connects TRBV5-8 to TRBJ1-3; D is unclear. V was shortened by 5 bases and J by 0 bases, with 9 bases between the two germline ends. The CDR3 is made up of 14 amino acids. CDR1 is SGHTS and CDR2 is YDEGEE in the germline V gene. The CDR3 sequence is CASSPQSSGNTIYF. The DNA of the CDR3 is TGTGCCAGCAGTCCACAGAGCTCTGGAAACACCATATATTTT.

This chain joins TRBV7-8 and TRBJ2-5, with TRBD1 identical over 8 bases. CDR3 length: 14 amino acids. Germline loops: CDR1 SGHVS, CDR2 FQNEAQ. The junction had 8 bases not matched to a gene; V was cut back by 7 bases and J by 4 bases. CDR3 nucleotides: TGTGCCAGCAACTCCAGGGGGCGCCTAGAGACCCAGTACTTC. Translating it yields CASNSRGRLETQYF.

The chain couples TRBV2 to TRBJ1-2; D not resolved. The V gene lost 1 base and the J gene lost 4 bases, with 4 bases spanning the gap. Germline CDR1 reads SNHLY; CDR2 reads FYNNEI. The CDR3 extends over 12 amino acids. The CDR3 here is CASSEDSYGYTF. CDR3 nucleotides: TGTGCCAGCAGTGAAGACAGCTATGGCTACACCTTC.

V gene TRBV7-3 combines with J gene TRBJ2-3; 9 nucleotides agree with TRBD1. The CDR3 loop spans 15 amino acids. Trimming cost V 4 bases and J 1 base; bases outside gene matches: 3. The germline V gene has CDR1 SGHTA and CDR2 FQGTGA. The CDR3 reads CASSWGQGGTDTQYF. The CDR3 DNA sequence: TGTGCCAGCAGCTGGGGACAGGGTGGCACAGATACGCAGTATTTT. Combining the CDR3 with reference TRBV7-3 and TRBJ2-3 gives the whole variable domain GAGVSQTPSNKVTEKGKYVELRCDPISGHTALYWYRQSLGQGPEFLIYFQGTGAADDSGLPNDRFFAVRPEGSVSTLKIQRTERGDSAVYLCASSWGQGGTDTQYFGPGTRLTVL.

The count of this clone is one. This chain joins TRBV18 and TRBJ2-2; TRBD1 aligns across 7 bases. There are 15 residues in the CDR3. Germline V CDR1 and CDR2: KGHSH, LQKENI. V dropped 2 bases and J dropped 3; count of bases not matched to a gene: 3. The CDR3 loop is CASSPRQGDTGELFF. CDR3 in DNA: TGTGCCAGCTCACCAAGGCAGGGGGACACCGGGGAGCTGTTTTTT.

This clone is a singleton in its sample. The CDR3 sequence is CASSLFPAGGADTQYF. CDR3 sequence (DNA): TGTGCCAGCAGCTTGTTTCCAGCGGGGGGAGCAGATACGCAGTATTTT. The V and J genes are TRBV5-4 and TRBJ2-3, with 9 positions matching TRBD2. The CDR3 spans 16 residues. The V gene end was trimmed by 1 base and the J gene end by 4 bases; junction bases not matched to a gene: 7. Germline CDR1 is SGHNT and CDR2 is YYREEE (reference sequence).

The CDR3 region is CASSFSQGTGEKLFF. CDR3 coding DNA: TGCGCCAGCAGCTTTTCACAGGGGACGGGGGAAAAACTGTTTTTT. This rearrangement joins TRBV5-1 to TRBJ1-4, with 7 positions matching TRBD1. The length of the CDR3 is 15 residues. CDR1 is SGHRS and CDR2 is YFSETQ in the germline V gene. Trimming at V came to 2 bases and at J to 8 bases, leaving 9 bases not matched to a gene.

The J gene is TRBJ2-7, the V gene TRBV9; unclear D gene. The V gene lost 4 bases and the J gene lost 2 bases, with 10 bases spanning the gap. CDR1 SGDLS and CDR2 YYNGEE come from the germline V gene. The CDR3 is made up of 13 amino acids. The CDR3 DNA reads TGTGCCAGCAGCAAAGTGGGCGCCTACGAGCAGTACTTC. It codes for CASSKVGAYEQYF.

This sequence joins TRBV12-1 and TRBJ1-2; the table assigns TRBD1, which was not confirmed against the DNA. TRBV12-1 is reported as a pseudogene. The CDR3 contains 15 residues. This CDR3 is CASSSLRTVNYGYTF. CDR3 sequence (DNA): TGTGCCAGCAGCTCCCTGAGAACAGTTAACTATGGCTACACCTTC.

This sequence joins TRBV2 and TRBJ2-7; D perhaps matches TRBD1 (7 bases). Between the trimmed V and J ends, which lost 6 bases and 2 bases, there was a span of 17 bases. There are 15 residues in the CDR3. Germline values: CDR1 SNHLY, CDR2 FYNNEI. This CDR3 reads CASRTGGTATYEQYF. CDR3 in DNA: TGTGCCAGCAGGACTGGAGGGACAGCTACCTACGAGCAGTACTTC.

This clone was seen a few times. The genes are TRBV19 and TRBJ1-2; possible D gene TRBD1, 6 bases. Germline CDR1 LNHDA, CDR2 SQIVND (reference sequence). The CDR3 extends over 13 amino acids. V lost 10 bases, J lost 8 bases, and 20 bases lay in between. Here the CDR3 DNA reads TGTGCCACCGACCCGGGGGGACACTCCGGCTACACCTTC. It yields the protein CATDPGGHSGYTF.

This rearrangement joins TRBV3-1 (or the pseudogene TRBV3-2) to TRBJ1-5; TRBD1 agrees at 9 bases. This CDR3 region has 14 residues. Germline V CDR1 and CDR2: LGHDT, YNNKEL (reference sequence). V gave up 1 base and J gave up 6 bases; unmatched junction bases: 1. The CDR3 is CASSQGTGVQPQHF. The CDR3 nucleotides are TGTGCCAGCAGCCAAGGGACAGGGGTTCAGCCCCAGCATTTT.

The chain combines TRBV15 with TRBJ1-2; no clear D. This CDR3 region has 15 residues. Germline CDR1 and CDR2: LNHNV and YYDKDF (reference sequence). The germline V and J ends were trimmed by 7 bases and 1 base, with 16 bases remaining between them. Here the CDR3 reads CATTKILGINYGYTF. DNA for the CDR3: TGTGCCACCACCAAGATCCTCGGGATTAACTATGGCTACACCTTC. The entire variable domain, with the rest obtained from reference TRBV15 and TRBJ1-2, is as follows: DAMVIQNPRYQVTQFGKPVTLSCSQTLNHNVMYWYQQKSSQAPKLLFHYYDKDFNNEADTPDNFQSRRPNTSFCFLDIRSPGLGDTAMYLCATTKILGINYGYTFGSGTRLTVV.

CDR3 sequence reads: CASSLQGEEYGYTF. CDR3 in DNA: TGTGCCAGCAGCTTACAGGGGGAGGAGTATGGCTACACCTTC. This sequence joins TRBV5-6 and TRBJ1-2, with 8 bases matching TRBD1. This CDR3 is 14 amino acids long. Trimming at V came to 2 bases and at J to 5 bases, leaving 5 bases not matched to a gene. Germline V CDR1 and CDR2: SGHDT, YYEEEE.